This T cell receptor (beta chain) was sequenced in a study of blood T cell repertoires in COVID-19. Overall study: Collection of acute and convalescent COVID-19 samples took place in the United States, Italy and Spain. T cells, B-cell-depleted T cells, or PBMCs provided the cDNA or gDNA that served as material.

Germline V CDR1 and CDR2: MDHEN, SYDVKM. The CDR3 extends over 16 amino acids. After removal of 6 bases from V and 4 bases from J, the junction contained 12 bases not matched to a gene. The authors' processing: From reference gene primer amplification, estimates of nucleated cell counts were derived. Profiling relied on immunoSEQ multiplex PCR, and the TCRdb table lists in-frame clones only, not all of them. V and J calls and clone size are as listed in that table; D and trimming were resolved from the DNA. The repertoire holds 70,000 to 95,000 clones, around 90% seen once, with around 6.1% in the top ten.

Sequences were obtained from peripheral blood. The TCR was taken from a man in his forties or fifties with active COVID-19. V usage is TRBV28 and J usage is TRBJ2-5, with 9 bases identical to TRBD1. Here the CDR3 DNA reads TGTGCCAGCAGGGGGACGGGGACAGGGTCGGGAGAGACCCAGTACTTC. Encoded protein: CASRGTGTGSGETQYF.